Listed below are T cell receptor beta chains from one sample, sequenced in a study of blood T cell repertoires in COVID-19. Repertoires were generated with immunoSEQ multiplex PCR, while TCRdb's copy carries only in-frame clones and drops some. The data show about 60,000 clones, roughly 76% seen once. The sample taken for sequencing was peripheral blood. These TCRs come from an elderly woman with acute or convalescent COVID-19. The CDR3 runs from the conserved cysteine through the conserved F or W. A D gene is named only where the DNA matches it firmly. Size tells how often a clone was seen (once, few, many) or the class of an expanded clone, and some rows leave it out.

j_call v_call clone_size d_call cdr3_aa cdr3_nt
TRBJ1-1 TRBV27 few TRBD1 CATTRQGSTEAFF TGTGCCACCACTCGACAGGGGAGCACTGAAGCTTTCTTT
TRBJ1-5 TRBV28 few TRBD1 CASTPGTGHQPQHF TGTGCCAGCACCCCCGGGACAGGACATCAGCCCCAGCATTTT
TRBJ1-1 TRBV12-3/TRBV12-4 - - CASSLPGRVAFF TGTGCCAGCAGTTTACCCGGGCGGGTAGCTTTCTTT
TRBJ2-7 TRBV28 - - CAVGDYEQYF TGTGCTGTCGGAGATTACGAGCAGTACTTC
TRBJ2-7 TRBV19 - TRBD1 CASSTRTGGPLYEQYF TGTGCCAGTAGTACCAGGACAGGGGGTCCCCTCTACGAGCAGTACTTC
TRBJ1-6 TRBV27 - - CASSRSSYNSPLHF TGTGCCAGCAGCCGGAGCTCCTATAATTCACCCCTCCACTTT
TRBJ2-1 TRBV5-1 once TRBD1 CASSLGTGGYNEQFF TGCGCCAGCAGCTTGGGGACAGGGGGATACAATGAGCAGTTCTTC
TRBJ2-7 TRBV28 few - CASSAPGTIYEQYF TGTGCCAGCAGTGCCCCCGGGACAATCTACGAGCAGTACTTC
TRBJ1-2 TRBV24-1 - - CATGFAKGDGYTF TGTGCCACCGGCTTCGCAAAGGGGGATGGCTACACCTTC
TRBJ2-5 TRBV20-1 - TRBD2 CSASRGRSQETQYF TGCAGTGCTAGTCGCGGGAGATCCCAAGAGACCCAGTACTTC
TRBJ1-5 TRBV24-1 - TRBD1 CATSDSRTGNQPQHF TGTGCCACCAGTGATTCCCGGACAGGGAATCAGCCCCAGCATTTT
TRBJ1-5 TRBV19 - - CASDTREWNQPQHF TGTGCCAGTGACACCAGGGAATGGAATCAGCCCCAGCATTTT
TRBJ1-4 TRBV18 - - CASSPGREKLFF TGTGCCAGCTCACCGGGGAGGGAAAAACTGTTTTTT
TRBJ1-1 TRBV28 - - CASSLRNTEAFF TGTGCCAGCAGTTTACGGAACACTGAAGCTTTCTTT
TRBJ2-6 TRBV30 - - CAWSVRGRGANVLTF TGTGCCTGGAGTGTACGAGGGAGAGGGGCCAACGTCCTGACTTTC
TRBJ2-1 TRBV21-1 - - CASSRTGTSAYNEQFF TGTGCCAGCAGCAGGACCGGGACTTCAGCCTACAATGAGCAGTTCTTC
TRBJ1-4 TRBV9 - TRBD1 CASSEATGVGEKLFF TGTGCCAGCAGCGAAGCGACAGGGGTTGGCGAAAAACTGTTTTTT
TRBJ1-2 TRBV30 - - CATTRAGTYGYTF TGTGCCACGACGAGGGCGGGAACTTATGGCTACACCTTC
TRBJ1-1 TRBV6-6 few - CASLTGVNTEAFF TGTGCCAGCTTAACGGGGGTGAACACTGAAGCTTTCTTT
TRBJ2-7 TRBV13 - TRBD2 CASSSKLAGTPRYF TGTGCCAGCAGCTCAAAACTAGCGGGCACACCCCGGTACTTC
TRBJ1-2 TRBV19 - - CTSSYGGRDGYTF TGTACCAGTAGTTATGGGGGCAGGGACGGCTACACCTTC
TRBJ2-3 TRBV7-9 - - CASRGSSKDTQYF TGTGCCAGCAGGGGGAGTTCGAAAGATACGCAGTATTTT
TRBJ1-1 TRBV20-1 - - CSASPRRDTEAFF TGCAGTGCTAGTCCCCGCCGGGATACTGAAGCTTTCTTT
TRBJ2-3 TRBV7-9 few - CASSSARRVTDTQYF TGTGCCAGCAGCTCGGCCCGACGGGTAACAGATACGCAGTATTTT
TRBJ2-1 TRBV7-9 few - CASQKQGSGKQFF TGTGCCAGCCAAAAGCAGGGTTCTGGTAAGCAGTTCTTC
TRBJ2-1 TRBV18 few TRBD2 CASSPQLADNEQFF TGTGCCAGCTCCCCCCAACTAGCGGACAATGAGCAGTTCTTC
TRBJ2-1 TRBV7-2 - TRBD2 CASSPLGGTHPYNEQFF TGTGCCAGCAGCCCCCTGGGGGGGACCCATCCTTACAATGAGCAGTTCTTC
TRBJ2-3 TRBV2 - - CASSRGATDTQYF TGTGCCAGCAGTCGGGGGGCAACAGATACGCAGTATTTT
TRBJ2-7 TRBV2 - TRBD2 CASSESRGGSYEQYF TGTGCCAGCAGTGAGTCTCGGGGGGGGTCCTACGAGCAGTACTTC
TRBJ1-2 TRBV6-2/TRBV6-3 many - CASSPALGHFNYGYTF TGTGCCAGCAGCCCAGCTCTCGGACACTTTAACTATGGCTACACCTTC
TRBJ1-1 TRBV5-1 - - CASRYSGEGEAFF TGCGCCAGCCGTTATTCAGGGGAGGGTGAAGCTTTCTTT
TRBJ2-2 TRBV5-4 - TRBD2 CASEAGGPGTGELFF TGTGCCAGCGAGGCGGGAGGGCCGGGAACCGGGGAGCTGTTTTTT
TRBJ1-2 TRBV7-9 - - CASSTRTGNGGYTF TGTGCCAGCAGCACTCGGACGGGGAATGGAGGCTACACCTTC
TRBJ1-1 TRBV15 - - CATSTDSTEAFF TGTGCCACCAGCACAGACAGCACTGAAGCTTTCTTT
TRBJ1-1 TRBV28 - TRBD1 CASRKPGQMNTEAFF TGTGCCAGCAGAAAACCGGGACAGATGAACACTGAAGCTTTCTTT
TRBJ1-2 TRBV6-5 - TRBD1 CATNPTGGAHYGYTF TGTGCCACCAACCCTACAGGGGGCGCACACTATGGCTACACCTTC
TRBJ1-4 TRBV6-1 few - CASSEAGRGEKLFF TGTGCCAGCAGTGAGGCAGGGAGGGGTGAAAAACTGTTTTTT
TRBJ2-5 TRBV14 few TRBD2 CASSVGTSGDLRWETQYF TGTGCCAGCAGCGTCGGGACTAGCGGAGACCTCCGGTGGGAGACCCAGTACTTC
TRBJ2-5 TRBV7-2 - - CASSHNRGKETQYF TGTGCCAGCAGCCATAACCGGGGGAAAGAGACCCAGTACTTC
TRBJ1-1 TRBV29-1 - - CSGRDSEAFF TGCAGCGGAAGGGACTCCGAAGCTTTCTTT
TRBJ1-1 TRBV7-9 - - CASSLRGGTEAFF TGTGCCAGCAGCTTACGAGGGGGCACTGAAGCTTTCTTT
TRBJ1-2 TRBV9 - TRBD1 CASSAGDRGFANYGYTF TGTGCCAGCAGCGCGGGGGACAGGGGATTCGCTAACTATGGCTACACCTTC
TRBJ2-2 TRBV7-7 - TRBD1 CASSPDRGSTGELFF TGTGCTAGCAGCCCGGACAGGGGAAGCACCGGGGAGCTGTTTTTT
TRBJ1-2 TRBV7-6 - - CASSSNWGSNYGYTF TGTGCCAGCAGCTCGAACTGGGGCAGCAACTATGGCTACACCTTC
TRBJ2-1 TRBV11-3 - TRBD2 CASSFGTSGSEQFF TGTGCCAGCAGCTTCGGGACTAGCGGGAGTGAGCAGTTCTTC
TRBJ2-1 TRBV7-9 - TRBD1 CASSSTDRGDLDEQFF TGTGCCAGCAGCTCGACGGACAGGGGAGATTTGGATGAGCAGTTCTTC